The clone carrying this T cell receptor beta chain was found a few times. TCRdb re-called the RT-PCR reads through MiXCR, storing one row per CDR3 protein. The sample lists roughly 180,000 distinct CDR3 sequences, around 41% occurring once. This record comes from a study of patients and donors after allogeneic stem cell transplantation. This receptor was identified in a human donor who was either an allogeneic HSCT recipient or a stem cell or donor lymphocyte infusion donor (not recorded which). It is not recorded whose cells these are; they may come from a transplant donor. Sequencing was done on a sample of blood, either unsorted or a sorted T cell fraction (not recorded which).

The CDR3 nucleotides read TGCGCCAGCAGCCAAGGGTCCCACACTGAAGCTTTCTTT. Translating gives CASSQGSHTEAFF. The chain recombines TRBV4-3 with TRBJ1-1; no reliable D call. The CDR3 contains 13 residues. Germline lookup yields CDR1 LGHNA and CDR2 YSLEER. With 1 base removed from V and 3 bases from J, the gap between germline ends came to 6 bases.